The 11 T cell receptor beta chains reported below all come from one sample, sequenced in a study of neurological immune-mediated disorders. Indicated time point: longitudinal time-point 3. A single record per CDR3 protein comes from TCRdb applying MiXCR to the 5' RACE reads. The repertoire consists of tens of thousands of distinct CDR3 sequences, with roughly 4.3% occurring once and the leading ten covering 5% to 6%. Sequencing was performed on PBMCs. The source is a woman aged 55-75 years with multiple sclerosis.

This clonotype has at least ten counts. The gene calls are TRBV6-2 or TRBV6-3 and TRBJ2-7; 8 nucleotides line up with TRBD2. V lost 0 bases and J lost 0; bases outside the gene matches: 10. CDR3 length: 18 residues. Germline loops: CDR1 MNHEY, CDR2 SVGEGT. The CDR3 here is CASSYSMVGGGISYEQYF. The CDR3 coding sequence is TGTGCCAGCAGTTACTCGATGGTTGGCGGGGGGATCTCCTACGAGCAGTACTTC.

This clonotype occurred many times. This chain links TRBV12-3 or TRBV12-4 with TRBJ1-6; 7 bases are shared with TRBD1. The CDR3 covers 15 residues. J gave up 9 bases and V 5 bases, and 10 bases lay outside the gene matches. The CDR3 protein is CASSQNQGELSPLHF. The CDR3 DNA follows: TGTGCCAGCAGTCAAAACCAGGGGGAGCTTTCACCCCTCCACTTT.

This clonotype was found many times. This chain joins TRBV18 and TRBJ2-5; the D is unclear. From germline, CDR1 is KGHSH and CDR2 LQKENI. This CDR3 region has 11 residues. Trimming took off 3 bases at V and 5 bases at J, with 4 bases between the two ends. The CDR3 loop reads CASSPGETQYF. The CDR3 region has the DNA TGTGCCAGCTCACCGGGGGAGACCCAGTACTTC.

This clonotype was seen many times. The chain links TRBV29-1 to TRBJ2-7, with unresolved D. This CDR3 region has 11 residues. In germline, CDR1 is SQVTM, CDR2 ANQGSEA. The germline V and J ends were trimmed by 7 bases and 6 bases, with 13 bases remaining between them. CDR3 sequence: CSAVLGVEQYF. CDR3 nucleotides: TGCAGCGCAGTCTTGGGCGTCGAGCAGTACTTC.

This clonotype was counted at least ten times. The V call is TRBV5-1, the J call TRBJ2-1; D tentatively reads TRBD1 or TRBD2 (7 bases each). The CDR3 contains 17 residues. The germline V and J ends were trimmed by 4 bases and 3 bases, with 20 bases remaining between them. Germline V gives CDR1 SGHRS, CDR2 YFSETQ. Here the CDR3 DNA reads TGCGCCAGCAGCCAGGGGGGGAGTTCCGATTACTACAATGAGCAGTTCTTC. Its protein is CASSQGGSSDYYNEQFF. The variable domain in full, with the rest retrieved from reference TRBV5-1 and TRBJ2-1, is KAGVTQTPRYLIKTRGQQVTLSCSPISGHRSVSWYQQTPGQGLQFLFEYFSETQRNKGNFPGRFSGRQFSNSRSEMNVSTLELGDSALYLCASSQGGSSDYYNEQFFGPGTRLTVL.

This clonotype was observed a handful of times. This CDR3 reads CASSSGGPYGYTF. In DNA form, the CDR3 reads TGTGCCAGCAGTTCAGGGGGCCCCTATGGCTACACCTTC. The V and J genes are TRBV6-5 and TRBJ1-2; the match to TRBD1 covers 8 bases. The CDR3 totals 13 residues. The V gene end was trimmed by 4 bases and the J gene end by 4 bases; junction bases not matched to a gene: 2. CDR1 and CDR2 (germline): MNHEY, SVGAGI.

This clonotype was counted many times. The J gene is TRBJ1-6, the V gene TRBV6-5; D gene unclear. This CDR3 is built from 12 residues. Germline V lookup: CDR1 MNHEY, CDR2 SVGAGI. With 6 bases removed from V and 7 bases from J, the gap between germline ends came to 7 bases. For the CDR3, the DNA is TGTGCCAGCAGGGTTCGCAATTCACCCCTCCACTTT. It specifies CASRVRNSPLHF.

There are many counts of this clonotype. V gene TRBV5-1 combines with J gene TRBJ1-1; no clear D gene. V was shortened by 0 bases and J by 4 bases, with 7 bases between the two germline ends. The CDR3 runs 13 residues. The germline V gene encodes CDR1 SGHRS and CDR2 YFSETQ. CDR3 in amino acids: CASSLAVATEAFF. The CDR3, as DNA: TGCGCCAGCAGCTTGGCTGTGGCCACTGAAGCTTTCTTT.

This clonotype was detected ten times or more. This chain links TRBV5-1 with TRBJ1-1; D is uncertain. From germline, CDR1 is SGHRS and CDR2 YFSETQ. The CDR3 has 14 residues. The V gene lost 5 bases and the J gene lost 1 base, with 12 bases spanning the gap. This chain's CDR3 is CASSGRAGNTEAFF. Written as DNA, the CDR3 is TGCGCCAGCAGTGGAAGGGCTGGGAACACTGAAGCTTTCTTT. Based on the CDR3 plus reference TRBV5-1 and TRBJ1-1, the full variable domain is KAGVTQTPRYLIKTRGQQVTLSCSPISGHRSVSWYQQTPGQGLQFLFEYFSETQRNKGNFPGRFSGRQFSNSRSEMNVSTLELGDSALYLCASSGRAGNTEAFFGQGTRLTVV.

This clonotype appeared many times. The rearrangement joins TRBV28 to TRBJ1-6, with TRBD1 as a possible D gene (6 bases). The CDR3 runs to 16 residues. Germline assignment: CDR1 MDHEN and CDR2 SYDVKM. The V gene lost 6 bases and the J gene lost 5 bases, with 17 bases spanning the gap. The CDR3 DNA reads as TGTGCCAGCAGACTAAAACAGGGTGGGCATAATTCACCCCTCCACTTT. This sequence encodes CASRLKQGGHNSPLHF.

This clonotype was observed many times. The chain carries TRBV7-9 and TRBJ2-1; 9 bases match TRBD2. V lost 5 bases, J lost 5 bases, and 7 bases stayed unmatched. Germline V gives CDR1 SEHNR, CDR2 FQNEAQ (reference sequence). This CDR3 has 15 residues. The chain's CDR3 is CASSQPRGGHNEQFF. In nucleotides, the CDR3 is TGTGCCAGCAGCCAACCGCGGGGGGGGCACAATGAGCAGTTCTTC.